The 26 T cell receptor beta chains reported below all come from one sample, sequenced in a study of response to subunit inactivated influenza vaccine. MiXCR, run by TCRdb on the RT-PCR reads, gives a single entry per CDR3 protein. The sample has around 570,000 distinct CDR3 sequences; around 10% are singletons. These records were also assigned to another study, of T cells expressing NK-cell markers. That paper notes: The cDNA for TCR beta came from 5'RACE template switching with UMIs.

The starting material was PBMCs from blood, obtained on the day of vaccination. These receptors came from a man aged 50-60 years who received an inactivated influenza vaccine.

This clonotype showed up just a few times. This rearrangement joins TRBV6-5 to TRBJ1-1, with a possible D match to TRBD1 (5 bases). Germline V lookup: CDR1 MNHEY, CDR2 SVGAGI. The CDR3 length is 17 residues. Trimming cost V 3 bases and J 0 bases, with 17 bases left between them. The CDR3 loop is CASSYAAGTDMNTEAFF. The DNA for the CDR3 is TGTGCCAGCAGTTATGCCGCCGGGACGGACATGAACACTGAAGCTTTCTTT.

This chain uses TRBV12-3 or TRBV12-4 with TRBJ2-3, with no clear D. This CDR3 has 11 amino acids. V was clipped by 3 bases and J by 9 bases, with 7 bases between them. The CDR3 here is CASSFAGTQYF. CDR3 nucleotides: TGTGCCAGCAGTTTTGCCGGGACGCAGTATTTT.

The chain employs TRBV6-1 and TRBJ2-7; weak D call: TRBD1 (5 bases). This CDR3 is built from 13 residues. The V and J ends lost 5 bases and 2 bases respectively, with 10 bases between them. Germline V gene data show CDR1 as MNHNS and CDR2 as SASEGT. Written as DNA, the CDR3 is TGTGCCAGCAGTCAGGGCTCTCCCTACGAGCAGTACTTC. Translating gives CASSQGSPYEQYF.

This clonotype was counted many times. The J gene is TRBJ1-1, the V gene TRBV25-1, with D perhaps matching TRBD1 (6 bases). Between the trimmed V and J ends, which lost 4 bases and 3 bases, there was a span of 15 bases. The germline V gene has CDR1 MGHDK and CDR2 SYGVNS. The CDR3 has 15 residues. In nucleotides, the CDR3 is TGTGCCAGCAGTGCTACAGGGAGTTGGGACACTGAAGCTTTCTTT. This gives the protein CASSATGSWDTEAFF. Drawing the rest from reference TRBV25-1 and TRBJ1-1, the complete variable domain is EADIYQTPRYLVIGTGKKITLECSQTMGHDKMYWYQQDPGMELHLIHYSYGVNSTEKGDLSSESTVSRIRTEHFPLTLESARPSHTSQYLCASSATGSWDTEAFFGQGTRLTVV.

This clonotype was seen more than once but under ten times. The J gene is TRBJ2-3, the V gene TRBV29-1; 7 bases align to TRBD2. The V gene end was trimmed by 6 bases and the J gene end by 1 base; junction bases not matched to a gene: 7. This CDR3 comprises 14 residues. The germline gives CDR1 SQVTM, CDR2 ANQGSEA. The CDR3 nucleotides read TGCAGCGTGGGGGGGGGAGGCGGCACAGATACGCAGTATTTT. Translation gives CSVGGGGGTDTQYF.

Only a few counts were recorded for this clonotype. The rearrangement links TRBV28 to TRBJ2-7, with unresolved D. V was shortened by 4 bases and J by 4 bases, with 17 bases between the two germline ends. CDR1 and CDR2 from the germline V gene are MDHEN and SYDVKM. This CDR3 region has 15 residues. The CDR3 DNA sequence: TGTGCCAGCAGTTCGCCCCGGTACAAGGCTTACGAGCAGTACTTC. It specifies CASSSPRYKAYEQYF.

This clonotype was detected ten times or more. Germline is not matched at one junction end, which may reflect a read error. The rearrangement links TRBV5-1 to TRBJ2-7, with 9 bases aligning to TRBD1. Germline CDR1 is SGHRS and CDR2 is YFSETQ. This CDR3 has 14 residues. The CDR3 bases are TGTGCCAGCAGCCCGGGACAGGGCGCATACGAGCAGTACTTC. It encodes CASSPGQGAYEQYF.

This clonotype occurred many times. The genes are TRBV12-3 or TRBV12-4 and TRBJ1-5, with TRBD1 as a possible D gene (5 bases). Trimming stripped 5 bases from V and 7 bases from J, with 6 bases between. The CDR3 covers 11 residues. CDR3 nucleotides: TGTGCCAGCAGTGACAGCCAGCCCCAGCATTTT. It is translated as CASSDSQPQHF.

CDR3 loop: CASSQDSLAGVEQFF. CDR3 coding DNA: TGTGCCAGCAGCCAGGATAGCCTAGCGGGAGTCGAGCAGTTCTTC. The chain uses TRBV5-5 and TRBJ2-1; 10 bases are shared with TRBD2. The CDR3 length is 15 residues. Germline V gene lookup returns CDR1 SGHKS and CDR2 YYEKEE (reference sequence). Losses at the gene ends were 4 bases for V and 10 bases for J; bases not matched to a gene: 11.

This clonotype occurred a few times. The rearrangement joins TRBV2 to TRBJ2-3, with 8 bases fitting TRBD1. CDR1 is SNHLY and CDR2 is FYNNEI in the germline V gene. The ends lost 8 bases at V and 5 bases at J; junction bases unmatched: 12. This CDR3 spans 15 amino acids. The CDR3 protein is CASFEGRGLRDTQYF. CDR3 in DNA: TGTGCCAGCTTCGAGGGCAGGGGGCTTAGAGATACGCAGTATTTT. The variable domain in full, with the rest retrieved from reference TRBV2 and TRBJ2-3, is EPEVTQTPSHQVTQMGQEVILRCVPISNHLYFYWYRQILGQKVEFLVSFYNNEISEKSEIFDDQFSVERPDGSNFTLKIRSTKLEDSAMYFCASFEGRGLRDTQYFGPGTRLTVL.

The chain couples TRBV6-2 or TRBV6-3 to TRBJ1-2; no reliable D call. From germline, CDR1 is MNHEY and CDR2 SVGEGT. V dropped 3 bases and J dropped 4 bases, with 9 bases sitting between them. The CDR3 is 13 residues long. The chain's CDR3 is CASSYADSYGYTF. The CDR3 DNA sequence: TGTGCCAGCAGTTATGCGGACTCCTATGGCTACACCTTC.

The V gene is TRBV4-3, the J gene TRBJ2-2, with D hard to call. This CDR3 region has 16 residues. Germline V gene lookup returns CDR1 LGHNA and CDR2 YSLEER. V dropped 1 base and J dropped 4 bases, with 13 bases sitting between them. The CDR3 DNA reads TGCGCCAGCAGCCAAGGGGCTAGTGGCCTCACCGGGGAGCTGTTTTTT. Its protein product is CASSQGASGLTGELFF.

The chain combines TRBV25-1 with TRBJ1-2; D is uncertain. The CDR3 is 11 residues long. Germline assignment: CDR1 MGHDK and CDR2 SYGVNS. Trimming stripped 3 bases from V and 2 bases from J, with 1 base between. The CDR3 coding sequence is TGTGCCAGCAGTGAGAACTATGGCTACACCTTC. Translating it yields CASSENYGYTF.

This clonotype was seen repeatedly, ten times or more. The chain employs TRBV28 and TRBJ2-7; 9 bases match TRBD2. Germline loops: CDR1 MDHEN, CDR2 SYDVKM. The CDR3 loop spans 12 amino acids. CDR3 DNA sequence: TGTGCGAGCGGGAGGTCCCCCTACGAGCAGTACTTC. Encoded protein: CASGRSPYEQYF.

There are many counts of this clonotype. The CDR3 spells CASSQDRGWSDEQFF. CDR3 in DNA: TGCGCCAGCAGCCAAGATCGAGGATGGTCCGATGAGCAGTTCTTC. The genes are TRBV4-3 and TRBJ2-1; the D is unclear. This CDR3 region has 15 residues. V lost 0 bases, J lost 8 bases, and 14 bases lay in between. Germline V lookup: CDR1 LGHNA, CDR2 YSLEER.

V usage is TRBV10-3 and J usage is TRBJ2-1, with D maybe TRBD2 (5 bases). This CDR3 is 12 amino acids long. V was cut by 10 bases and J by 9 bases, with 16 bases left in between. From germline, CDR1 is ENHRY and CDR2 SYGVKD. CDR3 nucleotide sequence: TGTGCCAGCAAAAAGGGCGAGGGTGAGCAGTTCTTC. This gives the protein CASKKGEGEQFF.

This clonotype was recorded a few times. V is TRBV6-5 and J is TRBJ2-2; D is ambiguous. The CDR3 runs to 14 residues. V gave up 4 bases and J gave up 2 bases, with 8 bases separating them. Germline values: CDR1 MNHEY, CDR2 SVGAGI. Here the CDR3 reads CASSSDGNTGELFF. The CDR3 DNA is TGTGCCAGCAGTTCGGACGGTAACACCGGGGAGCTGTTTTTT.

CDR3 sequence reads: CASRPGLADTDTQYF. In DNA, the CDR3 is TGTGCCAGCAGGCCGGGACTAGCGGACACAGATACGCAGTATTTT. The chain recombines TRBV5-4 with TRBJ2-3, with 11 bases fitting TRBD2. Germline CDR1 SGHNT, CDR2 YYREEE (reference sequence). Trimming cost V 5 bases and J 2 bases; bases outside gene matches: 4. CDR3 length equals 15 residues.

This clonotype was counted only a few times. This chain uses TRBV3-1 with TRBJ2-3, with 7 positions matching TRBD2. The CDR3 is 13 residues long. CDR1 and CDR2 (germline): LGHDT, YNNKEL (reference sequence). V shed 0 bases and J 7 bases; nucleotides not matched to a gene: 1. Written as DNA, the CDR3 is TGTGCCAGCAGCCAAGAACTAGCGAATACGCAGTATTTT. This encodes CASSQELANTQYF.

The chain uses TRBV12-3 or TRBV12-4 and TRBJ2-3; the match to TRBD1 covers 7 bases. This CDR3 has 15 residues. With 6 bases clipped from V and 3 bases from J, the junction kept 9 bases outside the gene matches. The CDR3 DNA is TGTGCCAGCAGAAACAGGGGCCGACAGACAGATACGCAGTATTTT. Its protein is CASRNRGRQTDTQYF.

This clonotype was seen many times. The chain has TRBV30 and TRBJ1-4; no firm D call. V lost 0 bases to trimming and J lost 8 bases, with 10 bases between them. Germline-derived CDR1 and CDR2 are GTSNPN and SVGIG (reference sequence). The length of the CDR3 is 13 residues. The CDR3: CAWSVQMGEKLFF. In nucleotides, the CDR3 is TGTGCCTGGAGTGTTCAGATGGGGGAAAAACTGTTTTTT.

Written as DNA, the CDR3 is TGTGCCAGCAGCCAGGACAGGCGAGGGGAGACCCAGTACTTC. It encodes CASSQDRRGETQYF. V usage is TRBV3-1 and J usage is TRBJ2-5; 7 nucleotides line up with TRBD1. After removal of 3 bases from V and 5 bases from J, the junction contained 6 bases not matched to a gene. The length of the CDR3 is 14 residues. The V gene's germline CDR1 is LGHDT and CDR2 YNNKEL (reference sequence).

This clonotype was found a few times. This chain links TRBV5-5 with TRBJ2-7; D possibly matches TRBD1 or TRBD2 (6 bases each). The CDR3 totals 14 residues. Trimming took off 1 base at V and 7 bases at J, with 15 bases between the two ends. From germline, CDR1 is SGHKS and CDR2 YYEKEE (reference sequence). CDR3 loop: CASSLHPGAVEQYF. CDR3 nucleotides: TGTGCCAGCAGCTTGCATCCGGGGGCGGTGGAGCAGTACTTC.

The rearrangement joins TRBV7-8 to TRBJ1-5; the D gene is possibly TRBD1 (6 bases). CDR3 length: 15 amino acids. CDR1 and CDR2 (germline): SGHVS, FQNEAQ. Deletions cut 1 base from V and 4 bases from J, with 11 bases between. The CDR3 bases are TGTGCCAGCAGCTTAGGGGGGCCTCGGAATCAGCCCCAGCATTTT. Protein product: CASSLGGPRNQPQHF.

This clonotype was recorded many times. V gene TRBV29-1 combines with J gene TRBJ2-2; D may match TRBD1 or TRBD2 (5 bases each). Germline V gene data show CDR1 as SQVTM and CDR2 as ANQGSEA. The CDR3 is 15 amino acids. V was cut by 6 bases and J by 1 base, with 15 bases left in between. CDR3 nucleotide sequence: TGCAGCGTCGCACGAGGGGCCATGAACACCGGGGAGCTGTTTTTT. This sequence encodes CSVARGAMNTGELFF.

This clonotype was seen at least ten times. This sequence joins TRBV7-2 and TRBJ2-7; 12 bases agree with TRBD2. The germline gives CDR1 SGHTA, CDR2 FQGNSA. The CDR3 covers 13 residues. With V trimmed by 8 bases and J by 7 bases, 6 bases remained unmatched. CDR3 residues: CASHSGLAGEQYF. CDR3 bases: TGTGCCAGCCACTCCGGACTAGCGGGGGAGCAGTACTTC.